Sequencing of this T cell receptor beta chain was carried out in a study of blood T cell repertoires in COVID-19. The table came from immunoSEQ multiplex PCR; TCRdb's copy has only in-frame clones and leaves some out. The profile shows 250,000 to 300,000 clones, about four fifths of them singletons. The CDR3 consists of 14 residues. Looked up from germline, CDR1 is KGHDR and CDR2 is SFDVKD. Trimming took 3 bases from V and 1 from J, leaving 9 bases between them. Sequencing used PBMCs or T cells enriched from blood (not recorded which). The chain employs TRBV24-1 and TRBJ2-7; the D is unclear. The clonotype comes from a man aged 40-55 years who had been exposed to COVID-19. The DNA for the CDR3 is TGTGCCACCAGTGATCCTGTGCGATCCTACGAGCAGTACTTC. It specifies CATSDPVRSYEQYF.